The 7 T cell receptor beta chains given below trace back to one sample, sequenced in a study of human T cells and chemical hapten exposure. Via MiXCR, TCRdb re-called the RACE reads, giving one row per CDR3 protein. The table shows under 40,000 distinct CDR3 sequences, with around 6.4% occurring only once. Noted time point: patch test 1, 2 weeks after DPC sensitization. As to treatment: therapeutic diphenylcyclopropenone sensitization with weekly scalp DPC. Before extraction, the whole blood was not fractionated, and total RNA was taken from it. Here the sequenced sample was whole blood, taken in connection with sensitization to the hapten diphenylcyclopropenone (DPC). These receptors were taken from a woman aged 25-40 years with alopecia areata. Some clones in this sample may be carry-over from other donors' samples.

This rearrangement joins TRBV7-2 to TRBJ1-1; D may be TRBD1 (6 bases). CDR3 size: 16 residues. Trimming stripped 0 bases from V and 4 bases from J, with 15 bases between. The germline V gene has CDR1 SGHTA and CDR2 FQGNSA. The CDR3 spells CASSLAGGRVSTEAFF. As DNA, the CDR3 is TGTGCCAGCAGCTTAGCGGGGGGGCGGGTTAGCACTGAAGCTTTCTTT.

This chain links TRBV6-1 with TRBJ2-1; 8 bases agree with TRBD1. J lost 6 bases, V lost 10 bases, and 5 bases had no gene match. The germline CDR1 and CDR2 sequences are MNHNS and SASEGT. This CDR3 region has 12 residues. The CDR3 sequence: CAIRTGSNEQFF. The CDR3 DNA sequence: TGTGCCATTAGGACAGGGTCCAATGAGCAGTTCTTC.

This chain connects TRBV12-3 or TRBV12-4 to TRBJ2-7, with 11 positions matching TRBD2. CDR3 length: 17 residues. V shed 2 bases, J shed 0 bases, and the junction held 6 bases outside the gene matches. The CDR3 is CASSLYLAGGSSYEQYF. CDR3 nucleotides: TGTGCCAGCAGTTTATACCTAGCGGGGGGAAGCTCCTACGAGCAGTACTTC.

The CDR3 region has the DNA TGTGCCAGCAGCTTACGGGGATCTGGAAACACCATATATTTT. It yields the protein CASSLRGSGNTIYF. The chain couples TRBV7-2 to TRBJ1-3; D is uncertain. Germline V lookup: CDR1 SGHTA, CDR2 FQGNSA. The V gene lost 2 bases and the J gene lost 1 base, with 6 bases spanning the gap. The CDR3 runs to 14 residues.

CDR3 protein: CSASLGYRTDTQYF. CDR3 coding DNA: TGCAGTGCTAGTTTGGGGTATCGCACAGATACGCAGTATTTT. The rearrangement uses TRBV20-1 and TRBJ2-3; D call uncertain. Trimming removed 3 bases at V and 1 base at J, with 11 bases between. CDR1 DFQATT and CDR2 SNEGSKA come from the germline V gene (reference sequence). The length of the CDR3 is 14 residues.

In this sample, this clonotype turned up many times. V is TRBV6-5 and J is TRBJ1-1; D perhaps matches TRBD1 (6 bases). This CDR3 has 15 amino acids. Germline V gene sequence: CDR1 MNHEY, CDR2 SVGAGI. Trimming took off 0 bases at V and 3 bases at J, with 11 bases between the two ends. CDR3 bases: TGTGCCAGCAGTTACTCGACAGGAGTTCACACTGAAGCTTTCTTT. It encodes CASSYSTGVHTEAFF.

There are a few counts of this clonotype. The chain recombines TRBV6-5 with TRBJ2-2, with TRBD1 matching over 7 bases. With V trimmed by 5 bases and J by 7 bases, 16 bases remained unmatched. The CDR3 sequence is 17 residues long. The V gene's germline CDR1 is MNHEY and CDR2 SVGAGI. This CDR3 reads CASSPLRDRQRFGELFF. DNA of the CDR3: TGTGCCAGCAGTCCCCTCCGGGACAGACAAAGGTTCGGGGAGCTGTTTTTT.